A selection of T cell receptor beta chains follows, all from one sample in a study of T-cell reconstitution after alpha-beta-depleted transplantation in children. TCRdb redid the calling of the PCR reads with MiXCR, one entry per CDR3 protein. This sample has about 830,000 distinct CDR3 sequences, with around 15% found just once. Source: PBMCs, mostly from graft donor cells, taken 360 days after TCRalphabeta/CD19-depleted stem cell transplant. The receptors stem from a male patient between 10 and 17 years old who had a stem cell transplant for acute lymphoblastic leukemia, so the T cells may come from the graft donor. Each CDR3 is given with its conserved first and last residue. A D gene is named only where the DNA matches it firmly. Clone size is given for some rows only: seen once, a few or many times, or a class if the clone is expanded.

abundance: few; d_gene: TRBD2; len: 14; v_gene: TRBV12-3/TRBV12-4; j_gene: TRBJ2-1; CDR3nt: TGTGCCAGCAGGCTCAGCGGGAGTAAGAATGAGCAGTTCTTC; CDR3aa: CASRLSGSKNEQFF
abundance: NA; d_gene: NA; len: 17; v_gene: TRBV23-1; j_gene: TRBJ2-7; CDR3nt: TGCGCCAGCAGTCAACCGAAATCGGCGTGCCTTGAGTACGAGCAGTACTTC; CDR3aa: CASSQPKSACLEYEQYF
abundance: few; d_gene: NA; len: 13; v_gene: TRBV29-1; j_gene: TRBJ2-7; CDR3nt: TGCAGCGTGAACCAGGGACCCGGTGACGAGCAGTACTTC; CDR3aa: CSVNQGPGDEQYF
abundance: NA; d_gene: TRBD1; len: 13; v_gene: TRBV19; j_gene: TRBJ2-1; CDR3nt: TGTGCCAGTAGTCCAGGTGACAGGGCATACCAGTTCTTC; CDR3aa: CASSPGDRAYQFF
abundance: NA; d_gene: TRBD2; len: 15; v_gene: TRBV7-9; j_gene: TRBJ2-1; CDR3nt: TGTGCCAGCAGCTTAGCGGGACTACGGAACAATGAGCAGTTCTTC; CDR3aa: CASSLAGLRNNEQFF
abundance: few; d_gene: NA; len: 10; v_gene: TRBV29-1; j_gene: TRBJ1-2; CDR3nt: TGCAGCTATGAGCAGGTCGGCTACACCTTC; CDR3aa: CSYEQVGYTF
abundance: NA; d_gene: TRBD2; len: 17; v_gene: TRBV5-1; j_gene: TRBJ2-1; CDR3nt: TGCGCCAGCAGCTTGGCTGGACTAGCGGGGGGGTTAAATGAGCAGTTCTTC; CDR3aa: CASSLAGLAGGLNEQFF
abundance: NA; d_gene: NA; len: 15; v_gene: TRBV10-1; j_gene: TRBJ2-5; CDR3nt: TGCGCCAGCAGTAGGACGGGAAGTGCAGGAGAGACCCAGTACTTC; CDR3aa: CASSRTGSAGETQYF
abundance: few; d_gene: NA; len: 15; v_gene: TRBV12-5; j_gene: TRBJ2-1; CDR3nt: TGTGCTAGTGGTTTGACCCGGTGGGGGTACAATGAGCAGTTCTTC; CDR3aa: CASGLTRWGYNEQFF
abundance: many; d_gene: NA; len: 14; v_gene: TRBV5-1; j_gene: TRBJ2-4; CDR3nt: TGCGCCAGCAGCTCACGACGGAACAAAAACATTCAGTACTTC; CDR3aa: CASSSRRNKNIQYF
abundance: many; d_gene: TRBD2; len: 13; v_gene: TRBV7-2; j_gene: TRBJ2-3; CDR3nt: TGTGCCAGCAGCCCCCGACTAGCGCAAACGCAGTATTTT; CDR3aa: CASSPRLAQTQYF
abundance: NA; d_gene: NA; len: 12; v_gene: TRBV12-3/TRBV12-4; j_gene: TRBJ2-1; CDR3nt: TGTGCCAGCAGTCAAATACAGGACCAGCAGTTCTTC; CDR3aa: CASSQIQDQQFF
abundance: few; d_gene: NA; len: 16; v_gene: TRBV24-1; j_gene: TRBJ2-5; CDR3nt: TGTGCCACCAGTGATGATTACTCCTCCGTAGGAGAGACCCAGTACTTC; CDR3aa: CATSDDYSSVGETQYF
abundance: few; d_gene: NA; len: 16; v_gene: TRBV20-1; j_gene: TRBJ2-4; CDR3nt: TGCAGTGCTAGAGTCTGGGGGATCCTGACCAAAAACATTCAGTACTTC; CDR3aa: CSARVWGILTKNIQYF
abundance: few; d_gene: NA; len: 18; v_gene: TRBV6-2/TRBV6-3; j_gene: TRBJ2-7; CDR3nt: TGTGCCAGCAGTTACTTCAATAAGAGAGCGTGGATAGTCTACGAGCAGTACTTC; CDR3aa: CASSYFNKRAWIVYEQYF
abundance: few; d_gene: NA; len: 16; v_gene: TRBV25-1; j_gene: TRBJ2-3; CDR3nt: TGTGCCAGCAGTGAATTCTCGGGATTGGGCACAGATACGCAGTATTTT; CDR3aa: CASSEFSGLGTDTQYF
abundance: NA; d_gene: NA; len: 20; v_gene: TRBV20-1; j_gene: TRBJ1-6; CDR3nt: TGCAGTGCTACCACTCGATACAGGCGGTGGGTGGGACCGGAAAATTCACCCCTCCACTTT; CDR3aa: CSATTRYRRWVGPENSPLHF
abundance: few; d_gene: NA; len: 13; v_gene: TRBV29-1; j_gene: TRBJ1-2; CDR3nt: TGCAGCGTAGTACAGGGAATCGGGTATGGCTACACCTTC; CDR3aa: CSVVQGIGYGYTF
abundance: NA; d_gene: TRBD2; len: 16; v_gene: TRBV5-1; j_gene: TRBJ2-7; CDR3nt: TGCGCCAGCAGCTTCTTTCAGGCGGGAGATGAACACGAGCAGTACTTC; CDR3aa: CASSFFQAGDEHEQYF
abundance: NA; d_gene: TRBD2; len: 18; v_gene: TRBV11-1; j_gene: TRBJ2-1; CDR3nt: TGTGCCAGCAGCTTTTTGAAACGCGGGAGCGGCCCCTACAATGAGCAGTTCTTC; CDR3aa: CASSFLKRGSGPYNEQFF
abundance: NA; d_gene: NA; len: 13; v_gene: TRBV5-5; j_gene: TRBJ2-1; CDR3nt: TGTGCCAGCAGCTTGCTCCCCGGCGATGAGCAGTTCTTC; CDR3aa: CASSLLPGDEQFF
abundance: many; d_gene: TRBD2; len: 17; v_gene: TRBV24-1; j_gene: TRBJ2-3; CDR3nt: TGTGCCACCAGTGGCGCCGGGACTAGCGGGAACAGTGATACGCAGTATTTT; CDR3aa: CATSGAGTSGNSDTQYF
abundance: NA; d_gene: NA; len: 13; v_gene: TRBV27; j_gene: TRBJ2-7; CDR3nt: TGTGCCAGCAGTTGGCAGGGGGGTTACGAGCAGTACTTC; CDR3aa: CASSWQGGYEQYF
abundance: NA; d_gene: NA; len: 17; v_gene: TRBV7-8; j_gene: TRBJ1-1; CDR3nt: TGTGCCAGCAGCTTCTCCGGAGAAGCCCTACCAAACACTGAAGCTTTCTTT; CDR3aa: CASSFSGEALPNTEAFF
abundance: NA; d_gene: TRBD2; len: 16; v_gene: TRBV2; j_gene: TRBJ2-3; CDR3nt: TGTGCCAGCACCGATGTAGCGGGAGGGTCCACAGATACGCAGTATTTT; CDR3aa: CASTDVAGGSTDTQYF
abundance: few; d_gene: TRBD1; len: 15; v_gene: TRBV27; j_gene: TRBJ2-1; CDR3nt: TGTGCCAGCCGTCTGGCAGGGACAGGGCGCAATGAGCAGTTCTTC; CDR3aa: CASRLAGTGRNEQFF
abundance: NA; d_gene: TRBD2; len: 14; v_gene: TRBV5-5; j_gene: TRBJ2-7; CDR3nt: TGTGCCAGCGGGCCTAGCGGGGATCTCTACGAGCAGTACTTC; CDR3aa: CASGPSGDLYEQYF
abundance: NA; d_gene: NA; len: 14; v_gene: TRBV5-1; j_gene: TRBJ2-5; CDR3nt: TGCGCCAGCAGCTTGGCTCGGGGGCCGGAGACCCAGTACTTC; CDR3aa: CASSLARGPETQYF
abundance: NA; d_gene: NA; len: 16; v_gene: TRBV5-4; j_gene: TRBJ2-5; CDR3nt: TGTGCCACCCGAAGGGGGGGTGGAGGGTACCAAGAGACCCAGTACTTC; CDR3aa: CATRRGGGGYQETQYF
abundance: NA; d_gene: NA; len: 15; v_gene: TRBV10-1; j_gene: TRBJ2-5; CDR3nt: TGCGCCAGCAGTGAGTCGGGTCTCGGAGAGGAGACCCAGTACTTC; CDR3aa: CASSESGLGEETQYF
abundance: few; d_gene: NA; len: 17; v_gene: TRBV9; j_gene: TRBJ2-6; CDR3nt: TGTGCCAGCAGCGTAGACCCACAGGGACTTTTGACCAACGTCCTGACTTTC; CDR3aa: CASSVDPQGLLTNVLTF
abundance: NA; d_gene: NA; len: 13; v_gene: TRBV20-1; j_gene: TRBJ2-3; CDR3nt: TGCAGTGCGAGCTGGGAAAGCACAGATACGCAGTATTTT; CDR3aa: CSASWESTDTQYF
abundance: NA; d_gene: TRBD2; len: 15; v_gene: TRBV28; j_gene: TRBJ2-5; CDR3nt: TGTGCCAGCTCGGGTAGCGGGAGACTTGAAGAGACCCAGTACTTC; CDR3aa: CASSGSGRLEETQYF
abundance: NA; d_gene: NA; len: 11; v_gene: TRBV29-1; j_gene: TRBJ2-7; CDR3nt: TGCAGCGTTCTCTTGGGGGGCGAGCAGTACTTC; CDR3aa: CSVLLGGEQYF
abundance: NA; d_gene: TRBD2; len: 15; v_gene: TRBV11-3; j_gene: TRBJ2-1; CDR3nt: TGTGCCAGCAGCTTACACAGCGGGAGGCTCACTGAGCAGTTCTTC; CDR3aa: CASSLHSGRLTEQFF
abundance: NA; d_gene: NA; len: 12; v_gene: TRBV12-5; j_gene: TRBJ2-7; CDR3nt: TGTGCTAGTGGTACCAGGGGACCCGGGCAGTACTTC; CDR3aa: CASGTRGPGQYF
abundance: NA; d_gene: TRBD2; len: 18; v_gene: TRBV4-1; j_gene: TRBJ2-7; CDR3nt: TGCGCCAGCAGCCAAAGCTCGTCCAGCGGGAGGCCCAGGAGCGAGCAGTACTTC; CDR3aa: CASSQSSSSGRPRSEQYF
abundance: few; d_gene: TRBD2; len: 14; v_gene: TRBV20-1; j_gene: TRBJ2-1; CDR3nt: TGCAGTGCCGCCCCAAGCGGGAGGGGAAATGAGCAGTTCTTC; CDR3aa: CSAAPSGRGNEQFF
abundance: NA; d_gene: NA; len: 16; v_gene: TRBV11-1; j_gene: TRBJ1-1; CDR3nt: TGTGCCAGCAGCTTACGGGACACCCCGGGAAACACTGAAGCTTTCTTT; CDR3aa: CASSLRDTPGNTEAFF
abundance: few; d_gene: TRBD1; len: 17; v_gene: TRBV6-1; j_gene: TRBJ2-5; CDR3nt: TGTGCCAGCAGGACCGGGACAGGGAGGGGAGGCCAAGAGACCCAGTACTTC; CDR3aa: CASRTGTGRGGQETQYF
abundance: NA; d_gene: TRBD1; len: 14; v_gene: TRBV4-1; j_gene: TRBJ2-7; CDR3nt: TGCGCCAGCAACCATCCGGGACAGGGGGCCGAGCAGTACTTC; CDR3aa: CASNHPGQGAEQYF
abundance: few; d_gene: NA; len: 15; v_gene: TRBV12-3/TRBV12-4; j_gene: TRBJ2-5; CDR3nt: TGTGCCAGCAGTGGGATGGGTTCGGGGGTCAAGACCCAGTACTTC; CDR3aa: CASSGMGSGVKTQYF
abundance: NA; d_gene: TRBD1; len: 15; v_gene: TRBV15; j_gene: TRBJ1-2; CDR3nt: TGTGCCACCAGCAGAGATCCCGGGACAGGGTACGGCTACACCTTC; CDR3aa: CATSRDPGTGYGYTF
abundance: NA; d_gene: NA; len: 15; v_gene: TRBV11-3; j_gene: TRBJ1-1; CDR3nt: TGTGCCAGCAGCTTAGGAGTGGGACATGGCACTGAAGCTTTCTTT; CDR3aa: CASSLGVGHGTEAFF
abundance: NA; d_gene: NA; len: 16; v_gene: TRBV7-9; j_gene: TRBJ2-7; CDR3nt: TGTGCCAGCAGCTTAGGGTTAATCGGGGTCCCATACGAGCAGTACTTC; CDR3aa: CASSLGLIGVPYEQYF
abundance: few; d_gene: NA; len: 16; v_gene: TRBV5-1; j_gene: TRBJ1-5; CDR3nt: TGCGCCAGAGGTGGGGGGGCCAAAGGCGGTGGGAAGCCCCAGCATTTT; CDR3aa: CARGGGAKGGGKPQHF
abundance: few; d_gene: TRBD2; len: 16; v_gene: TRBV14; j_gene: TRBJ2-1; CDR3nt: TGTGCCAGCAGCCGACTGGGACTAGCGAGGGTCAATGAGCAGTTCTTC; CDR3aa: CASSRLGLARVNEQFF
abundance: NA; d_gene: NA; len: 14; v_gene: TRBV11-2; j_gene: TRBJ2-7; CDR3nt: TGTGCCAGCAGCTTCCCCGGGACACCTTACGAGCAGTACTTC; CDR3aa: CASSFPGTPYEQYF